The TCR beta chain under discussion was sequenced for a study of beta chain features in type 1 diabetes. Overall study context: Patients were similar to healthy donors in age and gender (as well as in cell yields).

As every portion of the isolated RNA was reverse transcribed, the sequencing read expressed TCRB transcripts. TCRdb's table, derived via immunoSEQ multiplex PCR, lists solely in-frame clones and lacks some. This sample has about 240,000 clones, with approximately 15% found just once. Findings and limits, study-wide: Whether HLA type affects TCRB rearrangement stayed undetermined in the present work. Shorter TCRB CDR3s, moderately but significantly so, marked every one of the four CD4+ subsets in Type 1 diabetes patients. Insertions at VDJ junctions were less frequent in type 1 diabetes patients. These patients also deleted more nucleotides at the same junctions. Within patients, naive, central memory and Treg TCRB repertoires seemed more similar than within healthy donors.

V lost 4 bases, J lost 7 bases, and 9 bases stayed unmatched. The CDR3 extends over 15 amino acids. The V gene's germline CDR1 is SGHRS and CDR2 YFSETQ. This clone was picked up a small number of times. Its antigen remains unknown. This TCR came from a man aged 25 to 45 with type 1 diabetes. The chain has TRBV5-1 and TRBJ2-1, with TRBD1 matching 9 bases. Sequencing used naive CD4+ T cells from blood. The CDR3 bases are TGCGCCAGCAGCATCCGACCGGGACAGGGTAATGAGCAGTTCTTC. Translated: CASSIRPGQGNEQFF.